The 27 T cell receptor beta chains reported below all come from one sample, sequenced in a study of regulatory T cells in long-lasting Graves disease. Stated time point: newly diagnosed GD, antithyroid drugs for less than 3 months. The TCR library was made from RNA extracted from PBMCs. Through Arm-PCR of CDR3 regions and iRepertoire HTBI primers, TCR beta libraries were built. TCRdb processed the multiplex PCR reads anew with MiXCR; each CDR3 protein has one entry. The data contain 500,000 to 700,000 distinct CDR3 sequences, around 15% of them singletons. This same sample was also taken into another study, of T cells in Graves' hyperthyroidism and ophthalmopathy.

The source material was peripheral blood mononuclear cells (PBMCs), sampled at new diagnosis, from a patient treated with antithyroid drugs. These receptors all stem from a woman under 40 with Graves disease.

The table lists this clonotype with many counts. J is TRBJ1-5 and V is TRBV6-1; D gene unclear. The V gene's germline CDR1 is MNHNS and CDR2 SASEGT. The V end lost 6 bases, the J end lost 1 base, and 7 bases lay between the germline ends. The length of the CDR3 is 13 residues. The CDR3 loop reads CASRGRSNQPQHF. The CDR3 DNA is TGTGCCAGCAGGGGAAGGAGCAATCAGCCCCAGCATTTT.

This clonotype was counted ten times or more. The chain has TRBV30 and TRBJ1-1; D perhaps matches TRBD1 (5 bases). The CDR3 runs 13 residues. Germline V CDR1 and CDR2: GTSNPN, SVGIG (reference sequence). The ends were cut back, 6 bases at V and 5 bases at J, with 16 bases in the middle. Here the CDR3 reads CACSGDRRTEAFF. The DNA for the CDR3 is TGTGCCTGCTCCGGGGACCGCCGAACTGAAGCTTTCTTT.

This clonotype was detected ten times or more. One end of the junction does not line up with germline, which may come from a read error. The CDR3 sequence is CARSRVRRTEAFF. CDR3 nucleotides: TGTGCCCGGAGCCGTGTCCGACGGACTGAAGCTTTCTTT. This chain connects TRBV30 to TRBJ1-1; D remains unclear. The germline gives CDR1 GTSNPN, CDR2 SVGIG (reference sequence). The CDR3 spans 13 residues.

The rearrangement uses TRBV27 and TRBJ2-1, with 12 bases fitting TRBD1. The ends lost 8 bases at V and 1 base at J; junction bases unmatched: 6. The germline CDR1 and CDR2 sequences are MNHEY and SMNVEV (reference sequence). The CDR3 is 16 amino acids. This chain's CDR3 is CASGGQGASSYNEQFF. CDR3 sequence (DNA): TGTGCCAGCGGGGGACAGGGGGCTTCGTCCTACAATGAGCAGTTCTTC.

This clonotype turned up a few times. The chain has TRBV6-1 and TRBJ2-2; 11 positions match TRBD2. This CDR3 spans 16 amino acids. Germline V lookup: CDR1 MNHNS, CDR2 SASEGT. After removal of 7 bases from V and 5 bases from J, the junction contained 9 bases not matched to a gene. CDR3 nucleotides: TGTGCCAGCACCGACCGTTCTAGCGGGAGGACCGGGGAGCTGTTTTTT. Translation gives CASTDRSSGRTGELFF.

The chain is built from TRBV27 and TRBJ1-1, with D hard to call. Deletions cut 2 bases from V and 7 bases from J, with 17 bases between. Looked up from germline, CDR1 is MNHEY and CDR2 is SMNVEV (reference sequence). This CDR3 has 15 amino acids. The CDR3, as DNA: TGTGCCAGCAGTTTACTGGGGAGCCTATCCTTTGAAGCTTTCTTT. This translates into CASSLLGSLSFEAFF.

In its sample, this clonotype was seen a few times. The V gene is TRBV30, the J gene TRBJ2-7, with TRBD2 as a possible D gene (6 bases). CDR1 GTSNPN and CDR2 SVGIG come from the germline V gene (reference sequence). The CDR3 is made up of 14 amino acids. Trimming left V 3 bases short and J 0 bases short, with 12 bases between. The CDR3 loop reads CAWRTLASSYEQYF. As DNA, the CDR3 is TGTGCCTGGAGGACTCTAGCGAGCTCCTACGAGCAGTACTTC. Variable domain in full (rest from reference TRBV30 and TRBJ2-7): SQTIHQWPATLVQPVGSPLSLECTVEGTSNPNLYWYRQAAGRGLQLLFYSVGIGQISSEVPQNLSASRPQDRQFILSSKKLLLSDSGFYLCAWRTLASSYEQYFGPGTRLTVT.

V gene TRBV20-1 combines with J gene TRBJ2-2; perhaps TRBD1 as D (7 bases). The length of the CDR3 is 16 residues. V lost 0 bases, J lost 4 bases, and 15 bases lay in between. Germline values: CDR1 DFQATT, CDR2 SNEGSKA (reference sequence). Written as DNA, the CDR3 is TGCAGTGCTAGAGAAGTGGCAGGGGGGAGCACCGGGGAGCTGTTTTTT. It codes for CSAREVAGGSTGELFF.

A remark on this clonotype: The conserved phenylalanine or tryptophan normally closing the CDR3 is absent here, so this likely arose from a read error. This chain joins TRBV7-9 and TRBJ1-1; D possibly corresponds to TRBD1 (6 bases). V was shortened by 4 bases and J by 8 bases, with 26 bases between the two germline ends. Germline V gene sequence: CDR1 SEHNR, CDR2 FQNEAQ (reference sequence). The CDR3 spans 17 residues. DNA of the CDR3: TGTGCCAGCAGCTCAACAACCAGGGACACGGCGGGTTTCGAAGCTTTCTCT. Translated: CASSSTTRDTAGFEAFS.

The chain has TRBV4-1 and TRBJ2-1, with D possibly being TRBD1 or TRBD2 (6 bases each). V was trimmed by 5 bases and J by 7 bases, leaving 33 bases between them. The germline V gene has CDR1 MGHRA and CDR2 YSYEKL. This CDR3 contains 20 residues. This CDR3 is CASSFRPDSPGHREVNEQFF. CDR3 sequence (DNA): TGCGCCAGCAGCTTCCGACCAGACTCACCGGGCCACAGGGAGGTGAATGAGCAGTTCTTC.

This clonotype was seen at least ten times. In nucleotides, the CDR3 is TGTGCCAGCCAAACACCATCCTCAGGACTAGCGGGAGGCTTAGTTTACGAGCAGTACTTC. It encodes CASQTPSSGLAGGLVYEQYF. This chain joins TRBV28 and TRBJ2-7, with 14 positions matching TRBD2. The CDR3 is made up of 20 amino acids. The V segment lost 8 bases and the J segment 4 bases; nucleotides outside the gene matches: 22. Germline V gene data show CDR1 as MDHEN and CDR2 as SYDVKM.

This clonotype was counted a few times. V is TRBV20-1 and J is TRBJ2-7; D gene uncertain. The CDR3 is made up of 12 amino acids. Looked up from germline, CDR1 is DFQATT and CDR2 is SNEGSKA (reference sequence). V was shortened by 6 bases and J by 2 bases, with 11 bases between the two germline ends. This chain's CDR3 is CSAETATYEQYF. The DNA for the CDR3 is TGCAGTGCCGAGACGGCTACCTACGAGCAGTACTTC.

Many counts were recorded for this clonotype. This sequence joins TRBV24-1 and TRBJ1-1; TRBD1 might be the D (6 bases). The CDR3 extends over 15 amino acids. V dropped 5 bases and J dropped 1 base, with 13 bases sitting between them. Germline loops: CDR1 KGHDR, CDR2 SFDVKD. The CDR3 spells CATSVSQGPNTEAFF. The CDR3 nucleotides read TGTGCCACCAGTGTATCCCAGGGGCCGAACACTGAAGCTTTCTTT.

Comment on this clonotype: This may stem from a read error, because a much larger clone lies one nucleotide away. The chain carries TRBV6-5 and TRBJ1-5, with 7 bases aligning to TRBD1. The germline V gene has CDR1 MNHEY and CDR2 SVGAGI. The CDR3 runs 14 residues. CDR3 sequence (DNA): TGTGCCTGCAGTTTCGACAGGGTCAATCAGCCCCAGCATTTT. Its protein is CACSFDRVNQPQHF.

Only a few counts were recorded for this clonotype. The J gene is TRBJ2-5, the V gene TRBV15, with D tentatively TRBD1 (5 bases). This CDR3 has 15 residues. Germline values: CDR1 LNHNV, CDR2 YYDKDF (reference sequence). Trimming stripped 0 bases from V and 0 bases from J, with 8 bases between. CDR3 loop: CATSRDKGNQETQYF. For the CDR3, the DNA is TGTGCCACCAGCAGAGATAAGGGGAACCAAGAGACCCAGTACTTC.

This clonotype was picked up many times. V and J are TRBV7-2 and TRBJ2-3; the D gene could be TRBD1 or TRBD2 (5 bases each). The CDR3 consists of 18 residues. CDR1 and CDR2 from the germline V gene are SGHTA and FQGNSA. Trimming cost V 1 base and J 2 bases, with 19 bases left between them. CDR3 nucleotides: TGTGCCAGCAGCTTAGGCTTCAGGGCTAGCAGGAACACAGATACGCAGTATTTT. Encoded protein: CASSLGFRASRNTDTQYF. The full variable domain, its missing parts supplied by reference TRBV7-2 and TRBJ2-3, is GAGVSQSPSNKVTEKGKDVELRCDPISGHTALYWYRQSLGQGLEFLIYFQGNSAPDKSGLPSDRFSAERTGGSVSTLTIQRTQQEDSAVYLCASSLGFRASRNTDTQYFGPGTRLTVL.

This clonotype showed up many times. This sequence joins TRBV7-9 and TRBJ2-1, with D hard to call. Germline CDR1 SEHNR, CDR2 FQNEAQ (reference sequence). This CDR3 has 12 amino acids. Trimming took 1 base from V and 8 from J, leaving 6 bases between them. CDR3 nucleotide sequence: TGTGCCAGCAGCTTAGTAGGCGATGAGCAGTTCTTC. This sequence encodes CASSLVGDEQFF.

This clonotype was detected ten times or more. The chain is built from TRBV7-2 and TRBJ2-6; the D gene could be TRBD1 or TRBD2 (5 bases each). This CDR3 has 15 residues. Trimming cost V 9 bases and J 0 bases, with 12 bases left between them. CDR1 SGHTA and CDR2 FQGNSA come from the germline V gene. The CDR3 DNA follows: TGTGCCAGGCACGGGGCCGTCTCTGGGGCCAACGTCCTGACTTTC. Encoded protein: CARHGAVSGANVLTF.

V is TRBV19 and J is TRBJ2-2; either TRBD1 or TRBD2 may fit D (5 bases each). The CDR3 is 12 amino acids. Germline V lookup: CDR1 LNHDA, CDR2 SQIVND (reference sequence). Trimming stripped 8 bases from V and 6 bases from J, with 10 bases between. The CDR3 nucleotides read TGTGCCAGTGGGACCTACCCCGGGGAGCTGTTTTTT. Its protein is CASGTYPGELFF.

This clonotype has ten or more counts. The V and J genes are TRBV7-2 and TRBJ2-7, with TRBD1 as a possible D gene (5 bases). V gave up 1 base and J gave up 5 bases, with 12 bases separating them. The CDR3 length is 14 residues. Germline CDR1 and CDR2: SGHTA and FQGNSA. The CDR3 DNA reads as TGTGCCAGCAGCTTAGGATCAGGGTCGGACGAGCAGTACTTC. The encoded protein is CASSLGSGSDEQYF.

The table lists this clonotype with a few counts. The chain recombines TRBV20-1 with TRBJ1-5; D uncertain. Germline CDR1 reads DFQATT; CDR2 reads SNEGSKA (reference sequence). V lost 3 bases to trimming and J lost 0 bases, with 18 bases between them. This CDR3 has 17 amino acids. The CDR3 bases are TGCAGTGCTAGCACACCTCGCTTGCTCTTTAGCAATCAGCCCCAGCATTTT. Translating it yields CSASTPRLLFSNQPQHF.

This chain connects TRBV5-1 to TRBJ2-4, with 9 bases fitting TRBD1. The germline CDR1 and CDR2 sequences are SGHRS and YFSETQ. There are 16 residues in the CDR3. With 5 bases clipped from V and 2 bases from J, the junction kept 8 bases outside the gene matches. CDR3 nucleotides: TGCGCCAGCAGTCTAGATGGACAGGGGACCAAAAACATTCAGTACTTC. Translated: CASSLDGQGTKNIQYF.

This clonotype has at least ten counts. A read error may produce the germline difference seen at one junction end. The chain uses TRBV7-7 and TRBJ1-4; 10 bases agree with TRBD1. The CDR3 loop spans 14 amino acids. Per germline, CDR1 SSHAT and CDR2 FNYEAQ (reference sequence). Here the CDR3 reads CASSDRDRGEKLFF. CDR3 coding DNA: TGTGCTAGCAGCGACCGGGACAGGGGTGAAAAACTGTTTTTT.

V is TRBV6-1 and J is TRBJ2-7, with D possibly being TRBD1 (5 bases). Germline CDR1 and CDR2: MNHNS and SASEGT. This CDR3 contains 14 residues. The V and J ends lost 8 bases and 3 bases respectively, with 17 bases between them. CDR3 sequence (DNA): TGTGCCAGCGGGCCGGACAAGGCGAGCTACGAGCAGTACTTC. Amino acids: CASGPDKASYEQYF.

The chain uses TRBV25-1 and TRBJ1-2; D possibly corresponds to TRBD1 (5 bases). V shed 1 base and J shed 4 bases, with 16 bases lying between them. The CDR3 length is 16 residues. Germline V gene lookup returns CDR1 MGHDK and CDR2 SYGVNS. The CDR3 region is CASSESLGLDLYGYTF. CDR3 DNA sequence: TGTGCCAGCAGTGAATCCCTGGGACTCGATCTCTATGGCTACACCTTC.

This clonotype was seen more than once but under ten times. The chain carries TRBV24-1 and TRBJ2-3, with TRBD1 matching 8 bases. CDR1 is KGHDR and CDR2 is SFDVKD in the germline V gene. V was clipped by 9 bases and J by 4 bases; unmatched bases: 8. The CDR3 loop spans 14 amino acids. In DNA, the CDR3 is TGTGCCACCTCCGGGACAGGAGTTTCAGATACGCAGTATTTT. It codes for CATSGTGVSDTQYF.

The V call is TRBV5-5, the J call TRBJ2-2; D call uncertain. Germline V gene lookup returns CDR1 SGHKS and CDR2 YYEKEE (reference sequence). This CDR3 contains 13 residues. The germline V and J ends were trimmed by 3 bases and 4 bases, with 7 bases remaining between them. For the CDR3, the DNA is TGTGCCAGCAGCTCCCTGAGCACCGGGGAGCTGTTTTTT. Encoded protein: CASSSLSTGELFF.